This T cell receptor beta chain came from a study of T cell repertoires in aging, cancer and after chemotherapy (dated by TCRdb to about 2019). As for the study more broadly: Donors spanned six age groups from 30 or younger to 70 or older, with at least three individuals per group. Paired pre- and post-chemotherapy samples in the hematological group came from chronic lymphocytic leukemia patients treated with fludarabine- or bendamustine-based regimens. A cohort of roughly 220 cancer patients (94 with hematological and 110 to 140 with solid cancers) was assembled, and 95 healthy donors were included as a reference group. In total, the full dataset held millions of TCR reads. To look at immunoaging and at how T cells reconstitute after chemotherapy, the study profiled TCR beta repertoires in peripheral blood from both healthy donors and cancer patients.

The paper as a whole reports these results and caveats: In both cancer cohorts, the median generation probability rose over the chemotherapy interval, which suggests that the repertoire was reconstituted through rebound thymic output. Hematological cancer patients had lymphoid organ infiltration, which may itself impair thymic emigration or peripheral T cell expansion. According to the authors, the repertoire data do not permit conclusions about immunological memory after chemotherapy. Compared with age-matched healthy donors, untreated patients with hematological or solid cancers had significantly lower TCR diversity and higher clonality in blood. Declining TCR diversity with age in healthy donors was mainly explained by loss of richness; in cancer patients, loss of evenness also contributed.

Using a mixed TRB-A/B primer pool, multiplex touch-down PCR amplified rearranged TRB sequences covering the V, D and J segments. Illumina adapters and sample indices were attached to the amplicons through two consecutive PCR reactions run with Phusion HS II polymerase. Amplicons were gel-purified with the NucleoSpin Gel and PCR Clean-up kit, then checked with Qubit and an Agilent 2100 Bioanalyzer. The libraries were sequenced on an Illumina MiSeq with 600-cycle, single-indexed, paired-end runs. In the authors' own workflow: TRB sequences were processed with MiXCR versions 2.12 and 3.0.5. Each unique CDR3 nucleotide sequence counted as one clone, and only productive sequences with at least two reads were retained. The repertoire metrics were Shannon diversity, evenness, clonality (defined as one minus evenness), and alpha-parameterized diversity profiles covering alpha 0 to 5. The IGoR algorithm was used to compute generation probabilities of clones in paired pre- and post-chemotherapy samples. Using fastp at Q25 and MiXCR, TCRdb reprocessed the public reads and kept productive beta chains. One record per CDR3 amino acid sequence lists the most common genes and DNA. TCRdb, not the original authors, processed these V and J calls. The sample table holds roughly 6,000 distinct CDR3 sequences, of which about a fifth were seen once. Roughly 2.7% of the sample rests with the top ten.

Instead of sorted cells or RNA, genomic DNA extracted from peripheral blood served as the source for amplifying TCR beta rearrangements. This clonotype is labeled medium-sized (0.01 to 0.1%). Its antigen is unknown. No clone much larger than this one lies a single base away; base qualities are absent. Deletion took 1 base off V and 13 bases off J, with a span of 10 bases between the germline ends. CDR1 and CDR2 are drawn from the germline V gene: SGHAT, FQNNGV. Its CDR3 holds 12 amino acids, cysteine through phenylalanine. Kept here is only the CDR3 DNA, which spans 36 bases and is read in frame from base 1.

The chain employs TRBV11-2 and TRBJ1-4; too little of a D gene remains to name it. The clonotype comes from a human donor with a blood cancer. Sequenced input: blood. CDR3 reads: CASSLGGTRLFF. The bases are TGTGCCAGCAGCTTAGGTGGCACACGACTGTTTTTT.